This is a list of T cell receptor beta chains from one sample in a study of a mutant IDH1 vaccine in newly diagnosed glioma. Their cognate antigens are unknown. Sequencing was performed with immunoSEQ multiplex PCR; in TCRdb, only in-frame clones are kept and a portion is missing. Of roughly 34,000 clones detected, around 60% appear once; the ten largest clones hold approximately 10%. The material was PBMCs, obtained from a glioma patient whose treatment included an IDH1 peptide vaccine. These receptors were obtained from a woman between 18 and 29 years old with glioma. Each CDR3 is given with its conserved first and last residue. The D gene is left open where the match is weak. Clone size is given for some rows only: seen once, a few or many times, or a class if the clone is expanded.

CDR3aa: CASSPGTGANTEAFF; CDR3nt: TGTGCCAGCAGCCCGGGGACAGGGGCGAACACTGAAGCTTTCTTT; j_gene: TRBJ1-1; d_gene: TRBD1; v_gene: TRBV7-6; abundance: few
CDR3aa: CASIGQGGGQYF; CDR3nt: TGTGCCAGCATCGGACAGGGAGGAGGGCAGTACTTC; j_gene: TRBJ2-7; d_gene: TRBD1; v_gene: TRBV2; abundance: -
CDR3aa: CASSRSPATTLRGYTEAFF; CDR3nt: TGTGCCAGCAGCCGCTCTCCCGCTACGACCCTCCGAGGCTACACTGAAGCTTTCTTT; j_gene: TRBJ1-1; d_gene: -; v_gene: TRBV7-9; abundance: -
CDR3aa: CASSFGRWQGTSPGNTIYF; CDR3nt: TGTGCCAGCAGCTTCGGGAGGTGGCAGGGGACGTCTCCTGGAAACACCATATATTTT; j_gene: TRBJ1-3; d_gene: -; v_gene: TRBV7-9; abundance: -
CDR3aa: CASAAGRYSNEQYF; CDR3nt: TGTGCCAGCGCCGCCGGGCGGTATTCCAACGAGCAGTACTTC; j_gene: TRBJ2-7; d_gene: -; v_gene: TRBV7-2; abundance: -
CDR3aa: CAWGDYNSPLHF; CDR3nt: TGTGCCTGGGGAGATTACAATTCACCCCTCCACTTT; j_gene: TRBJ1-6; d_gene: -; v_gene: TRBV30; abundance: few
CDR3aa: CASSYPGSWETQYF; CDR3nt: TGTGCCAGCAGTTACCCGGGGAGCTGGGAGACCCAGTACTTC; j_gene: TRBJ2-5; d_gene: -; v_gene: TRBV28; abundance: few
CDR3aa: CAWSVEGADTEAFF; CDR3nt: TGTGCCTGGAGTGTAGAGGGGGCTGACACTGAAGCTTTCTTT; j_gene: TRBJ1-1; d_gene: TRBD1; v_gene: TRBV30; abundance: -
CDR3aa: CAISGGTSGSGDEQFF; CDR3nt: TGTGCCATCAGTGGAGGGACTAGCGGGAGTGGAGATGAGCAGTTCTTC; j_gene: TRBJ2-1; d_gene: TRBD2; v_gene: TRBV10-3; abundance: few
CDR3aa: CASTVPGNQPQHF; CDR3nt: TGTGCCAGCACAGTACCGGGCAATCAGCCCCAGCATTTT; j_gene: TRBJ1-5; d_gene: -; v_gene: TRBV6-6; abundance: -
CDR3aa: CASRPNTGELFF; CDR3nt: TGCGCCAGCCGACCTAACACCGGGGAGCTGTTTTTT; j_gene: TRBJ2-2; d_gene: -; v_gene: TRBV5-1; abundance: -
CDR3aa: CASSFGTGWSTDTQYF; CDR3nt: TGTGCCAGCTCCTTCGGGACAGGGTGGAGCACAGATACGCAGTATTTT; j_gene: TRBJ2-3; d_gene: TRBD1; v_gene: TRBV18; abundance: once
CDR3aa: CASSLVTENTEAFF; CDR3nt: TGTGCCAGCAGCTTGGTGACAGAGAACACTGAAGCTTTCTTT; j_gene: TRBJ1-1; d_gene: -; v_gene: TRBV5-4; abundance: -
CDR3aa: CASSQDGWSPLHF; CDR3nt: TGCGCCAGCAGCCAAGACGGTTGGTCACCCCTCCACTTT; j_gene: TRBJ1-6; d_gene: -; v_gene: TRBV4-3; abundance: -
CDR3aa: CASSQYSSYEQYF; CDR3nt: TGCGCCAGCAGCCAGTACAGCTCCTACGAGCAGTACTTC; j_gene: TRBJ2-7; d_gene: -; v_gene: TRBV4-1; abundance: few
CDR3aa: CASIRGPGEKLFF; CDR3nt: TGTGCCAGTATTAGGGGGCCGGGAGAAAAACTGTTTTTT; j_gene: TRBJ1-4; d_gene: TRBD1; v_gene: TRBV19; abundance: -
CDR3aa: CASSLAAGTSNQPQHF; CDR3nt: TGTGCCAGCAGCTTGGCCGCTGGGACTAGCAATCAGCCCCAGCATTTT; j_gene: TRBJ1-5; d_gene: -; v_gene: TRBV5-6; abundance: -
CDR3aa: CASSPGGVNSPLHF; CDR3nt: TGTGCCAGCAGCCCCGGTGGAGTAAATTCACCCCTCCACTTT; j_gene: TRBJ1-6; d_gene: -; v_gene: TRBV11-3; abundance: -
CDR3aa: CASGLNQGSSNQPQHF; CDR3nt: TGTGCTAGTGGTTTGAATCAGGGGTCGAGCAATCAGCCCCAGCATTTT; j_gene: TRBJ1-5; d_gene: -; v_gene: TRBV12-5; abundance: -
CDR3aa: CASSATSGSGGGPGELFF; CDR3nt: TGTGCCAGCAGCGCGACTAGCGGGAGTGGAGGAGGGCCCGGGGAGCTGTTTTTT; j_gene: TRBJ2-2; d_gene: TRBD2; v_gene: TRBV4-2; abundance: -
CDR3aa: CASSGGQEKLFPGELFF; CDR3nt: TGTGCCAGCAGTGGAGGACAGGAGAAATTGTTCCCCGGGGAGCTGTTTTTT; j_gene: TRBJ2-2; d_gene: TRBD1; v_gene: TRBV6-1; abundance: -
CDR3aa: CASSYRGAGELFF; CDR3nt: TGTGCCAGCAGCTACCGGGGGGCCGGGGAGCTGTTTTTT; j_gene: TRBJ2-2; d_gene: TRBD2; v_gene: TRBV7-2; abundance: -
CDR3aa: CASSLKGQQETQYF; CDR3nt: TGCGCCAGCAGCTTGAAGGGACAGCAAGAGACCCAGTACTTC; j_gene: TRBJ2-5; d_gene: TRBD1; v_gene: TRBV5-1; abundance: -
CDR3aa: CASSTGGGRGTEAFF; CDR3nt: TGTGCCAGCAGCACAGGAGGGGGCAGAGGGACTGAAGCTTTCTTT; j_gene: TRBJ1-1; d_gene: TRBD1; v_gene: TRBV4-2; abundance: -
CDR3aa: CASSQQGRDTGELFF; CDR3nt: TGTGCCAGTAGTCAACAGGGAAGGGACACCGGGGAGCTGTTTTTT; j_gene: TRBJ2-2; d_gene: -; v_gene: TRBV19; abundance: -
CDR3aa: CASSLGQGFMEAFF; CDR3nt: TGTGCCAGCAGCTTGGGACAGGGGTTCATGGAAGCTTTCTTT; j_gene: TRBJ1-1; d_gene: TRBD1; v_gene: TRBV5-6; abundance: few
CDR3aa: CATSRDRGRRSGELFF; CDR3nt: TGTGCCACCAGCAGAGATAGAGGCCGACGCTCCGGGGAGCTGTTTTTT; j_gene: TRBJ2-2; d_gene: -; v_gene: TRBV15; abundance: -
CDR3aa: CASSSPTVLREQYF; CDR3nt: TGTGCCAGCAGCTCCCCGACAGTCCTACGGGAGCAGTACTTC; j_gene: TRBJ2-7; d_gene: -; v_gene: TRBV5-5; abundance: -
CDR3aa: CASSFQTGQLYEQYF; CDR3nt: TGTGCCAGCAGCTTCCAGACGGGACAGCTGTACGAGCAGTACTTC; j_gene: TRBJ2-7; d_gene: TRBD1; v_gene: TRBV11-3; abundance: few
CDR3aa: CASNPPQGGWETQYF; CDR3nt: TGTGCCAGCAACCCCCCACAGGGAGGTTGGGAGACCCAGTACTTC; j_gene: TRBJ2-5; d_gene: -; v_gene: TRBV2; abundance: few
CDR3aa: CASSSVTGHMNTEAFF; CDR3nt: TGCGCCAGCAGCTCAGTGACAGGACACATGAACACTGAAGCTTTCTTT; j_gene: TRBJ1-1; d_gene: -; v_gene: TRBV5-1; abundance: few
CDR3aa: CASSFPVGETGNTIYF; CDR3nt: TGTGCCAGCAGCTTCCCGGTCGGAGAAACTGGAAACACCATATATTTT; j_gene: TRBJ1-3; d_gene: -; v_gene: TRBV7-2; abundance: once
CDR3aa: CASSPGTGKSYGYTF; CDR3nt: TGTGCCAGCAGTCCCGGGACAGGGAAATCCTATGGCTACACCTTC; j_gene: TRBJ1-2; d_gene: TRBD1; v_gene: TRBV6-5; abundance: -
CDR3aa: CASSLPSQAFF; CDR3nt: TGTGCCAGCAGCTTACCCTCCCAAGCTTTCTTT; j_gene: TRBJ1-1; d_gene: -; v_gene: TRBV7-9; abundance: few
CDR3aa: CASSIAQGNQPQHF; CDR3nt: TGTGCCAGTAGTATAGCACAAGGCAATCAGCCCCAGCATTTT; j_gene: TRBJ1-5; d_gene: -; v_gene: TRBV19; abundance: few
CDR3aa: CASRKAGGTETQYF; CDR3nt: TGTGCCAGCAGAAAGGCAGGGGGCACGGAGACCCAGTACTTC; j_gene: TRBJ2-5; d_gene: TRBD1; v_gene: TRBV11-2; abundance: -
CDR3aa: CAISEGRVQDTQYF; CDR3nt: TGTGCCATCAGTGAGGGCAGGGTTCAAGATACGCAGTATTTT; j_gene: TRBJ2-3; d_gene: -; v_gene: TRBV10-3; abundance: -
CDR3aa: CASAPQGILGTEAFF; CDR3nt: TGTGCCAGTGCACCCCAGGGAATCCTGGGGACTGAAGCTTTCTTT; j_gene: TRBJ1-1; d_gene: -; v_gene: TRBV19; abundance: -
CDR3aa: CSVREGDYNSPLHF; CDR3nt: TGCAGCGTGCGGGAGGGCGATTATAATTCACCCCTCCACTTT; j_gene: TRBJ1-6; d_gene: -; v_gene: TRBV29-1; abundance: -
CDR3aa: CASSMAPKGETQYF; CDR3nt: TGTGCCAGCAGCATGGCCCCGAAGGGGGAGACCCAGTACTTC; j_gene: TRBJ2-5; d_gene: -; v_gene: TRBV21-1; abundance: few
CDR3aa: CAIHPRTLVNGYTF; CDR3nt: TGCGCCATCCATCCACGGACCCTAGTGAATGGCTACACCTTC; j_gene: TRBJ1-2; d_gene: -; v_gene: TRBV10-1; abundance: -
CDR3aa: CASSLGAGLGGNTIYF; CDR3nt: TGTGCCAGCAGCTTAGGGGCAGGGCTGGGTGGAAACACCATATATTTT; j_gene: TRBJ1-3; d_gene: -; v_gene: TRBV7-8; abundance: -
CDR3aa: CAVRKSGQREGSSYNEQFF; CDR3nt: TGTGCCGTCCGAAAATCCGGACAGCGGGAGGGGAGCTCCTACAATGAGCAGTTCTTC; j_gene: TRBJ2-1; d_gene: TRBD2; v_gene: TRBV10-3; abundance: -
CDR3aa: CASSQNYGSSGNTIYF; CDR3nt: TGCGCCAGCAGCCAAAACTATGGTAGCTCTGGAAACACCATATATTTT; j_gene: TRBJ1-3; d_gene: -; v_gene: TRBV4-1; abundance: -
CDR3aa: CASSLVQGMGTEAFF; CDR3nt: TGCGCCAGCAGCTTGGTTCAGGGAATGGGCACTGAAGCTTTCTTT; j_gene: TRBJ1-1; d_gene: -; v_gene: TRBV5-1; abundance: few
CDR3aa: CASSPEIGRYNQPQHF; CDR3nt: TGCGCCAGCAGCCCCGAAATAGGACGGTACAATCAGCCCCAGCATTTT; j_gene: TRBJ1-5; d_gene: -; v_gene: TRBV4-1; abundance: -
CDR3aa: CASKPEGFTYNEQFF; CDR3nt: TGTGCCAGTAAGCCTGAGGGTTTCACCTACAATGAGCAGTTCTTC; j_gene: TRBJ2-1; d_gene: -; v_gene: TRBV19; abundance: -
CDR3aa: CASSFRVSNTEAFF; CDR3nt: TGTGCCAGCAGTTTTCGGGTTTCCAACACTGAAGCTTTCTTT; j_gene: TRBJ1-1; d_gene: -; v_gene: TRBV6-5; abundance: -
CDR3aa: CASNRERTNTGELFF; CDR3nt: TGTGCCAGCAATAGAGAACGGACGAACACCGGGGAGCTGTTTTTT; j_gene: TRBJ2-2; d_gene: -; v_gene: TRBV6-1; abundance: -
CDR3aa: CASRAGTFNTGELFF; CDR3nt: TGTGCCAGCAGGGCCGGGACTTTTAACACCGGGGAGCTGTTTTTT; j_gene: TRBJ2-2; d_gene: -; v_gene: TRBV27; abundance: -
CDR3aa: CASSFLAPAYNYGYTF; CDR3nt: TGCGCCAGCAGCTTTTTGGCACCCGCTTATAACTATGGCTACACCTTC; j_gene: TRBJ1-2; d_gene: -; v_gene: TRBV5-1; abundance: -
CDR3aa: CASSRDGATNEKLFF; CDR3nt: TGTGCCAGCAGCCGGGACGGCGCAACTAATGAAAAACTGTTTTTT; j_gene: TRBJ1-4; d_gene: -; v_gene: TRBV6-6; abundance: -
CDR3aa: CASSLAFGQPHTDTQYF; CDR3nt: TGTGCCAGCAGCTTAGCTTTCGGGCAGCCCCACACAGATACGCAGTATTTT; j_gene: TRBJ2-3; d_gene: -; v_gene: TRBV7-2; abundance: -
CDR3aa: CASSLSGQFYEQYF; CDR3nt: TGTGCCAGCAGCTTATCAGGACAGTTTTACGAGCAGTACTTC; j_gene: TRBJ2-7; d_gene: -; v_gene: TRBV7-2; abundance: few
CDR3aa: CASSPGTGNTGELFF; CDR3nt: TGTGCCAGCAGTCCCGGGACAGGAAACACCGGGGAGCTGTTTTTT; j_gene: TRBJ2-2; d_gene: TRBD1; v_gene: TRBV28; abundance: -
CDR3aa: CASNGDSYEQYF; CDR3nt: TGTGCCAGCAATGGGGACTCCTACGAGCAGTACTTC; j_gene: TRBJ2-7; d_gene: -; v_gene: TRBV6-1; abundance: -
CDR3aa: CASSLERAPIDEQYF; CDR3nt: TGTGCCAGCAGCTTGGAGAGGGCTCCGATTGACGAGCAGTACTTC; j_gene: TRBJ2-7; d_gene: -; v_gene: TRBV5-6; abundance: -
CDR3aa: CASLEAGRGSNQPQHF; CDR3nt: TGTGCCAGTCTCGAGGCAGGGAGAGGTAGCAATCAGCCCCAGCATTTT; j_gene: TRBJ1-5; d_gene: -; v_gene: TRBV19; abundance: once
CDR3aa: CASSGGTAYNEQFF; CDR3nt: TGTGCCAGCAGCGGAGGGACCGCCTACAATGAGCAGTTCTTC; j_gene: TRBJ2-1; d_gene: -; v_gene: TRBV7-2; abundance: -